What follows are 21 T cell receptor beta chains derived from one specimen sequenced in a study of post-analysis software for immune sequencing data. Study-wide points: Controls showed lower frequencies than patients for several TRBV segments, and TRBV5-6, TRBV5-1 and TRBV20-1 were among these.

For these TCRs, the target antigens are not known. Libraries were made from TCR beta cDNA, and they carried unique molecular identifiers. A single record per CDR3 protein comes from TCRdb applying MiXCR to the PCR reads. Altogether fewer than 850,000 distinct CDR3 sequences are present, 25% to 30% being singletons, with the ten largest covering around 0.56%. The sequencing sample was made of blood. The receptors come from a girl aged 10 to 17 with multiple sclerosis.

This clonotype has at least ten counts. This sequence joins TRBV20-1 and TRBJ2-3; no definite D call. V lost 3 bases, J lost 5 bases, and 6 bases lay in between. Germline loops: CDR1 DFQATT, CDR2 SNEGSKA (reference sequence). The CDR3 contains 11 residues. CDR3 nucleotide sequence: TGCAGTGCTAGTCCCCGAGATACGCAGTATTTT. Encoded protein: CSASPRDTQYF.

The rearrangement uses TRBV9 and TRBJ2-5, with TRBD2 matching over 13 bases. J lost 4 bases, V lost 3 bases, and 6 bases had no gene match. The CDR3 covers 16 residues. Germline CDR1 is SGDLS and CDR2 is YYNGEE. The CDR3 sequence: CASSGTSGRAVETQYF. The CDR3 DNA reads TGTGCCAGCAGCGGTACTAGCGGGAGGGCCGTAGAGACCCAGTACTTC.

CDR3 DNA: TGTGCCAGCAGCTTAGGCTATAACCAAGAGACCCAGTACTTC. Translated, it gives CASSLGYNQETQYF. V and J are TRBV7-2 and TRBJ2-5, with D uncertain. This CDR3 comprises 14 residues. The ends were cut back, 1 base at V and 0 bases at J, with 6 bases in the middle. The germline gives CDR1 SGHTA, CDR2 FQGNSA.

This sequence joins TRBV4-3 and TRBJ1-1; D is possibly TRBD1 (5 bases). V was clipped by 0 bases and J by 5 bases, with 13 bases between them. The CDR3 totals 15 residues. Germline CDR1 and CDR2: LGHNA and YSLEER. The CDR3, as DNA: TGCGCCAGCAGCCAAGATGGACTGGGGGGGACTGAAGCTTTCTTT. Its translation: CASSQDGLGGTEAFF.

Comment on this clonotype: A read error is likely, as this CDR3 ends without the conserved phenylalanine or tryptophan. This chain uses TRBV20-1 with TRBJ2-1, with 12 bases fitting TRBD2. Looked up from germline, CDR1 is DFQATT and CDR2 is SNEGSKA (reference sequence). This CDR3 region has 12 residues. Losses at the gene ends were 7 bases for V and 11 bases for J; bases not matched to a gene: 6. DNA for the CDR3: TGCAGTGGGGGGGGACTAGCGGGTCAGCAGTTCTCC. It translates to CSGGGLAGQQFS.

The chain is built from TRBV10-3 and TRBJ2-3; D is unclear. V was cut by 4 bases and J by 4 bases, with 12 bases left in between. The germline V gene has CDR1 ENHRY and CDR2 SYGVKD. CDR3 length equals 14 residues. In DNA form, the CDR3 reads TGTGCCATCAGTGGGGGAACCATGCCAGATACGCAGTATTTT. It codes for CAISGGTMPDTQYF.

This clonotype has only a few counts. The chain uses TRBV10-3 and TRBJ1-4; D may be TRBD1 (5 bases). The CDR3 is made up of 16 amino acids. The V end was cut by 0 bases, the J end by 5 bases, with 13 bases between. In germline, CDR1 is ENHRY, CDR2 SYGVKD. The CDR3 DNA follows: TGTGCCATCAGTGAGTCCCAGGGTGTTAGCAATGAAAAACTGTTTTTT. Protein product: CAISESQGVSNEKLFF.

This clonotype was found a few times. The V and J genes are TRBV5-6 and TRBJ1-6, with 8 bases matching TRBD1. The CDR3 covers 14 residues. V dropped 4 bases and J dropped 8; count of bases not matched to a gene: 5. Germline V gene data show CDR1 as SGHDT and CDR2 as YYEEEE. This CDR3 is CASSQGQVYSPLHF. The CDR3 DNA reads TGTGCCAGCAGCCAGGGACAGGTTTATTCACCCCTCCACTTT. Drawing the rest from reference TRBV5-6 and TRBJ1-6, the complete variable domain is DAGVTQSPTHLIKTRGQQVTLRCSPKSGHDTVSWYQQALGQGPQFIFQYYEEEERQRGNFPDRFSGHQFPNYSSELNVNALLLGDSALYLCASSQGQVYSPLHFGNGTRLTVT.

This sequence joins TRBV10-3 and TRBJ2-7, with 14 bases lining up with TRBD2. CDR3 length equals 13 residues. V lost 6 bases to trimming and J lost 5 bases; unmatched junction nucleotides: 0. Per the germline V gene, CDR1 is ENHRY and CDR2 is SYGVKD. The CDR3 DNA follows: TGTGCCATCAGGGGACTAGCGGGGGACGAGCAGTACTTC. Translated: CAIRGLAGDEQYF.

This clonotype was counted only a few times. DNA for the CDR3: TGCAGTGCCACCTCTAGCGGGAGGGCCTCTCAGGAGCAGTTCTTC. This codes for CSATSSGRASQEQFF. The chain has TRBV20-1 and TRBJ2-1, with 12 bases lining up with TRBD2. This CDR3 contains 15 residues. Germline loops: CDR1 DFQATT, CDR2 SNEGSKA (reference sequence). After removal of 6 bases from V and 10 bases from J, the junction contained 13 bases not matched to a gene.

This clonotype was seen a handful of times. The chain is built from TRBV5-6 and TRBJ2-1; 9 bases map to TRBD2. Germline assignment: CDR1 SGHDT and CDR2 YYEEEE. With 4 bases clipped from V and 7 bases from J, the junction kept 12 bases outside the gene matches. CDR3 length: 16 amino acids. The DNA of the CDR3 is TGTGCCAGCAGCCCAGGGGCGGGAGGGCGTGGAAATGAGCAGTTCTTC. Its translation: CASSPGAGGRGNEQFF.

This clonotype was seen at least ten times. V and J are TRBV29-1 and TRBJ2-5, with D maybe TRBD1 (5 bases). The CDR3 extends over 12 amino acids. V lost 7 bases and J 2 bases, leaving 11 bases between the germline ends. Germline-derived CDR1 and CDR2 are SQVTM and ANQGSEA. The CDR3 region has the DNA TGCAGCGATCGACACAGGCAAGAGACCCAGTACTTC. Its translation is CSDRHRQETQYF.

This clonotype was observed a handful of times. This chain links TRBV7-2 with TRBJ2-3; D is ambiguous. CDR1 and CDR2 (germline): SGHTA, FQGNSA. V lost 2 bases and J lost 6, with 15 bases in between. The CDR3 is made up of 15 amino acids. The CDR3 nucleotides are TGTGCCAGCAGCTTATCGGTCGAGGCGAGGGATACGCAGTATTTT. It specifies CASSLSVEARDTQYF.

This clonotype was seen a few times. CDR3: CASRLSGTGVNTEAFF. The DNA of the CDR3 is TGTGCCAGCAGGTTGAGCGGGACAGGGGTAAACACTGAAGCTTTCTTT. The chain combines TRBV7-2 with TRBJ1-1; 10 bases align to TRBD1. The CDR3 is 16 amino acids. Trimming at V came to 6 bases and at J to 2 bases, leaving 9 bases not matched to a gene. Germline-derived CDR1 and CDR2 are SGHTA and FQGNSA.

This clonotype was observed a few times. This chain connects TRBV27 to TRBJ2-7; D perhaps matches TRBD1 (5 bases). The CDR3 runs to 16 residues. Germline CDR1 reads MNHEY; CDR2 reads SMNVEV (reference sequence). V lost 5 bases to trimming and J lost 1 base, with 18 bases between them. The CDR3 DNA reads TGTGCCAGCAGTCCCCTTTTAGGGGTTCAGTCCTACGAGCAGTACTTC. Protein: CASSPLLGVQSYEQYF.

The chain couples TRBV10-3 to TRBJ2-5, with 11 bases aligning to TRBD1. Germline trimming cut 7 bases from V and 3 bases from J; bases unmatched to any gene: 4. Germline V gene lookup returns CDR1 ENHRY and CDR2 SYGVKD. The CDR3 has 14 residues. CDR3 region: CAIKRGQGEETQYF. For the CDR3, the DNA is TGTGCCATCAAGCGGGGACAGGGGGAAGAGACCCAGTACTTC.

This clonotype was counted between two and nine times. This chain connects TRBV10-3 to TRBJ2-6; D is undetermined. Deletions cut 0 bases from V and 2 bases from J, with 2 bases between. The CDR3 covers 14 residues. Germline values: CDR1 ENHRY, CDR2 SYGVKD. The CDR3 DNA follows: TGTGCCATCAGTGAGTCAACTGGGGCCAACGTCCTGACTTTC. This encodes CAISESTGANVLTF.

CDR3 DNA: TGTGCCAGCAGTTACAGGAGGGAAACAGATACGCAGTATTTT. This gives the protein CASSYRRETDTQYF. The chain employs TRBV6-2 or TRBV6-3 and TRBJ2-3, with a possible D match to TRBD2 (6 bases). This CDR3 comprises 14 residues. The V gene lost 2 bases and the J gene lost 3 bases, with 9 bases spanning the gap. Germline assignment: CDR1 MNHEY and CDR2 SVGEGT.

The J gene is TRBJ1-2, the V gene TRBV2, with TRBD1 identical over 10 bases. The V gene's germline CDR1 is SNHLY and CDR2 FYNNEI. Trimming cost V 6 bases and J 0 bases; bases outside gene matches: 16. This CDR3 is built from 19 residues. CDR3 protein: CASSLQTGDRGEANYGYTF. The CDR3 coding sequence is TGTGCCAGCAGCCTACAAACCGGGGACAGGGGCGAGGCTAACTATGGCTACACCTTC.

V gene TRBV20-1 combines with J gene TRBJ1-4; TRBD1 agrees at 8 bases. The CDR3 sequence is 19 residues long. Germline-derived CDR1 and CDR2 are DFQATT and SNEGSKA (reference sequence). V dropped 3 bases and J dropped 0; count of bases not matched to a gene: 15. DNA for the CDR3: TGCAGTGCTAGCCGGGAGACAGGGGCCCCTCGCCCAACTAATGAAAAACTGTTTTTT. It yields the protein CSASRETGAPRPTNEKLFF.

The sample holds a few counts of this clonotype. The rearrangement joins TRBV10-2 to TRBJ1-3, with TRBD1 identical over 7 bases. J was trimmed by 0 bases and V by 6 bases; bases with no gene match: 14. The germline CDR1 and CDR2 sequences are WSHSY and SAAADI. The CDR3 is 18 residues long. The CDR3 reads CASSQSESGQASGNTIYF. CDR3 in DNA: TGCGCCAGCAGCCAAAGTGAGTCAGGACAGGCCTCTGGAAACACCATATATTTT.